The 12 T cell receptor beta chains in this list originate from one sample, sequenced in a study of vaccination and CD4 T cells after COVID-19. Specified treatment: approximately 10-day PBMC culture with coronavirus spike peptide pools or control peptides (ViraFEST assay). These receptors' targets are unknown. Sequenced with the Oncomine TCR Beta short-read assay was DNA taken from cultured CD4+ T cells. TCRdb re-called the PCR reads with MiXCR, one entry per CDR3 protein. The sample consists of roughly 17,000 distinct CDR3 sequences, about two fifths of them appearing once. The sample was CD4+ T cells from blood, cultured in vitro. These receptors originate from a human donor who had recovered from COVID-19.

J is TRBJ2-7 and V is TRBV7-8; D is unclear. CDR1 SGHVS and CDR2 FQNEAQ come from the germline V gene. The CDR3 totals 11 residues. V gave up 5 bases and J gave up 5 bases, with 7 bases separating them. Here the CDR3 reads CASSPKDEQYF. DNA of the CDR3: TGTGCCAGCAGCCCGAAGGACGAGCAGTACTTC.

The chain recombines TRBV27 with TRBJ2-7; 8 bases are a match to TRBD2. The germline V gene encodes CDR1 MNHEY and CDR2 SMNVEV (reference sequence). The CDR3 is made up of 17 amino acids. Unmatched junction bases numbered 12, after V lost 2 bases and J lost 3 bases. CDR3 amino acids: CASSLGSVAGRFYEQYF. The CDR3 nucleotides are TGTGCCAGCAGTTTAGGGTCGGTAGCGGGACGGTTCTACGAGCAGTACTTC.

This clonotype was picked up a small number of times. The chain links TRBV11-3 to TRBJ2-5, with D perhaps being TRBD1 or TRBD2 (6 bases each). Looked up from germline, CDR1 is SGHNT and CDR2 is YENEEA. The CDR3 runs 15 residues. V gave up 3 bases and J gave up 1 base, with 12 bases separating them. Written as DNA, the CDR3 is TGTGCCAGCAGCTTTCGAGGAGGGGGCCAAGAGACCCAGTACTTC. It codes for CASSFRGGGQETQYF.

This chain joins TRBV6-2 or TRBV6-3 and TRBJ2-3; the D gene is possibly TRBD2 (5 bases). The CDR3 extends over 15 amino acids. The V gene lost 8 bases and the J gene lost 1 base, with 16 bases spanning the gap. Per germline, CDR1 MNHEY and CDR2 SVGEGT. CDR3 sequence (DNA): TGTGCCAGCCTGAGTTGGGGAGAGGGCACAGATACGCAGTATTTT. As protein: CASLSWGEGTDTQYF.

The chain couples TRBV28 to TRBJ2-2, with 11 bases fitting TRBD1. The CDR3 runs 15 residues. Germline loops: CDR1 MDHEN, CDR2 SYDVKM. V shed 5 bases and J 7 bases; nucleotides not matched to a gene: 6. DNA of the CDR3: TGTGCCAGCAGTCTACGGACAGGGGGCCACGGGGAGCTGTTTTTT. Amino acids: CASSLRTGGHGELFF.

By share of the sample, this clonotype is medium-sized. This chain uses TRBV20-1 with TRBJ1-5; no firm D call. Between the trimmed V and J ends, which lost 0 bases and 5 bases, there was a span of 5 bases. Per germline, CDR1 DFQATT and CDR2 SNEGSKA (reference sequence). The CDR3 covers 12 residues. The CDR3 here is CSAREFHQPQHF. The CDR3 DNA reads TGCAGTGCTAGAGAATTTCATCAGCCCCAGCATTTT.

The rearrangement links TRBV20-1 to TRBJ2-1; 9 positions agree with TRBD2. The germline V gene has CDR1 DFQATT and CDR2 SNEGSKA (reference sequence). Trimming removed 5 bases from V and 5 bases from J; junction bases left unmatched: 7. This CDR3 is built from 14 residues. CDR3 residues: CSAPSGVPDNEQFF. The CDR3 nucleotides are TGCAGTGCTCCTAGCGGGGTGCCCGACAATGAGCAGTTCTTC.

In its sample, this clonotype was seen a few times. The chain combines TRBV6-1 with TRBJ1-5, with D unresolved. Germline-derived CDR1 and CDR2 are MNHNS and SASEGT. This CDR3 comprises 16 residues. Trimming stripped 1 base from V and 6 bases from J, with 16 bases between. DNA for the CDR3: TGTGCCAGCAGTGAAGGGGCGAGGCTGGAGGTTCAGCCCCAGCATTTT. Translating it yields CASSEGARLEVQPQHF.

This clonotype has just a few counts. The J gene is TRBJ2-7, the V gene TRBV20-1, with TRBD2 identical over 11 bases. The ends lost 5 bases at V and 1 base at J; junction bases unmatched: 7. The germline gives CDR1 DFQATT, CDR2 SNEGSKA (reference sequence). The CDR3 has 15 residues. CDR3 in DNA: TGCAGTGCTCCCGTTGTAGCGGGAGGGTCCTACGAGCAGTACTTC. Translation gives CSAPVVAGGSYEQYF.

The chain carries TRBV2 and TRBJ1-6; 7 bases match TRBD1. Germline V gene sequence: CDR1 SNHLY, CDR2 FYNNEI. Trimming at V came to 8 bases and at J to 7 bases, leaving 5 bases not matched to a gene. The CDR3 has 13 residues. The CDR3 sequence: CASEGQLNSPLHF. The CDR3 DNA reads TGTGCCAGCGAGGGACAGTTGAATTCACCCCTCCACTTT.

This clonotype showed up just a few times. This rearrangement joins TRBV19 to TRBJ1-2, with D hard to call. V was trimmed by 7 bases and J by 0 bases, leaving 18 bases between them. This CDR3 has 16 residues. Germline V gene sequence: CDR1 LNHDA, CDR2 SQIVND (reference sequence). CDR3 nucleotides: TGTGCCAGTACCCTTACCTCGGCCCCGTCTAACTATGGCTACACCTTC. It yields the protein CASTLTSAPSNYGYTF.

V gene TRBV19 combines with J gene TRBJ2-1, with 10 bases aligning to TRBD1. The CDR3 consists of 18 residues. Germline loops: CDR1 LNHDA, CDR2 SQIVND (reference sequence). Trimming at V came to 3 bases and at J to 4 bases, leaving 12 bases not matched to a gene. CDR3 DNA: TGTGCCAGTAGTATCTGGGACAGGGGATTAGCCGCGTACAATGAGCAGTTCTTC. Encoded protein: CASSIWDRGLAAYNEQFF.